This TCR beta chain emerged from a study of identical twins. This clonotype was counted a few times. Germline V gene data show CDR1 as ENHRY and CDR2 as SYGVKD. CDR3 length: 14 amino acids. V was shortened by 8 bases and J by 10 bases, with 24 bases between the two germline ends. TCRdb fed the 5' RACE reads into MiXCR, producing one record per CDR3 protein. The repertoire includes approximately 210,000 distinct CDR3 sequences, over 8% of them detected once, and roughly 5% sits in the top ten. Source material: memory (CD45RO+) T cells sorted from blood. The chain combines TRBV10-3 with TRBJ2-7; TRBD1 might be the D (6 bases). The origin of this receptor is a woman between 18 and 29 years old in good health. In DNA form, the CDR3 reads TGTGCCATCCTACAGGGCACGGTGTGGGGTCGCCAGTACTTC. It is translated as CAILQGTVWGRQYF.